Listed here are 5 T cell receptor beta chains from one sample, sequenced in a study of breast tumors, draining lymph nodes, adjacent tissues listed by TCRdb under 2016. Preparation of the library involved multiplex PCR. TCRdb records Illumina HiSeq 2000 as the sequencer. The public reads were quality trimmed at Q25 with fastp and then assembled into clones with MiXCR by TCRdb, keeping productive beta chains. All rows with the same CDR3 protein become a single entry with the most common DNA and genes. The sample table contains around 250,000 distinct CDR3 sequences; only one count was recorded for roughly a third of them. The biggest ten clones account for approximately 3.5% of the sample. Lymph node samples were obtained from the axillary draining lymph nodes of breast cancer patients. Source material: axillary lymph node tissue. The origin of the receptors is a female donor with breast cancer. Some clones in this sample may be carry-over from other donors' samples.

This clonotype was recorded at least ten times. The chain joins TRBV24-1 to TRBJ1-3; TRBD1 matches at 9 bases. The CDR3 runs to 16 residues. Germline assignment: CDR1 KGHDR and CDR2 SFDVKD. After removal of 5 bases from V and 6 bases from J, the junction contained 10 bases not matched to a gene. CDR3 coding DNA: TGTGCCACCAGTGGCTCCGACAGGGGGAACTCAAACACCATATATTTT. It yields the protein CATSGSDRGNSNTIYF.

Of note for this clonotype: The junction shows a germline mismatch at one end, possibly a read error. The V call is TRBV19, the J call TRBJ2-1, with no clear D. This CDR3 has 17 residues. In germline, CDR1 is LNHDA, CDR2 SQIVND (reference sequence). The CDR3 DNA follows: TGTGCCAGTAGTCCCCCCCGGTTACAGCGAACCTACAATGAGCAGTCCTTC. Its protein product is CASSPPRLQRTYNEQSF.

This clonotype was counted many times. The rearrangement links TRBV12-3 or TRBV12-4 to TRBJ2-7, with D tentatively TRBD1 (6 bases). With 3 bases removed from V and 0 bases from J, the gap between germline ends came to 9 bases. The CDR3 totals 14 residues. Here the CDR3 reads CASSLGTLSYEQYF. Here the CDR3 DNA reads TGTGCCAGCAGTTTGGGGACACTCTCCTACGAGCAGTACTTC.

This clonotype was seen just once. This sequence may be a read error, since a much larger clone differs from it by one base. The chain recombines TRBV20-1 with TRBJ2-5; TRBD2 agrees at 10 bases. V shed 4 bases and J 7 bases; nucleotides not matched to a gene: 9. CDR1 is DFQATT and CDR2 is SNEGSKA in the germline V gene (reference sequence). CDR3 size: 14 residues. The CDR3 nucleotides are TGCAGTGCTAAGAGAGCGGGGGGGCGGGCGACCCAGTACTTC. Translating gives CSAKRAGGRATQYF.

This clonotype turned up a few times. This chain uses TRBV12-5 with TRBJ1-2, with D possibly TRBD1 on 5 matching bases. V was shortened by 3 bases and J by 3 bases, with 20 bases between the two germline ends. Germline V gene sequence: CDR1 LGHNT, CDR2 FRNRAP. The CDR3 is 17 amino acids. CDR3 sequence reads: CASGFDPGFPLDYGYTF. CDR3 DNA: TGTGCTAGTGGTTTCGACCCAGGGTTCCCCTTGGACTATGGCTACACCTTC.